This TCR beta chain was sequenced for a study of CD8+CD57+ T cells in acquired aplastic anemia (dated by TCRdb to the late 2010s). Context from the whole study: DNA extracted from sorted CD4+ and CD8+ cells had a mean of around 3 ug, with a range of roughly 0.18 to 27.4 ug. CD8+CD57+ expansion was defined as frequency above the mean frequency observed in healthy subjects. Results the study describes overall, beyond this receptor: No significant difference in CD8+ Simpson's diversity was found between patients and healthy controls (P=0.060). Although roughly 30 CD8+ CDR3 sequences were shared by patients and controls, these sequences appeared highly expressed in patients and within the immunodominant clones of patients.

Expansion of CD8+CD57+ cells had been shown by flow cytometry in the patients chosen for sequencing. All patients had severe acquired aplastic anemia diagnosed by International Study of Aplastic Anemia and Agranulocytosis and Camitta criteria. No patient had received any therapy when blood was sampled. TCR repertoires of sorted CD4+ and CD8+ blood T cells from severe aplastic anemia patients and healthy subjects were deep-sequenced in the study. In the USA, patient enrollment took place under clinicaltrials.gov protocols 00001620, 01623167, 00001397, 00071045, 00081523 and 00961064. Ficoll-Paque density gradient centrifugation was used to isolate peripheral blood mononuclear cells. Before DNA extraction, CD4+ and CD8+ T cells were sorted by FACS or by magnetic beads. As concerns this clonotype: No antigen is known for it. A junction boundary mismatches the germline segment, possibly from a read error.

Spanning cysteine to phenylalanine, the CDR3 consists of 14 amino acids. Of the read, only the CDR3 DNA is kept; its 42 bases are in frame from base 1. Looking up the germline V gene yields CDR1 SGHRS and CDR2 YFSETQ. Genomic DNA served as template for TCR beta VDJ combination and CDR3 sequence profiling. An Illumina HiSeq 2000 was the platform used for TCR repertoire sequencing. Per the original workflow: Repertoire assessment relied on Simpson's diversity index, CDR3 size and DJ length profiles, and TRBV/TRBJ rearrangement plots. The most abundant DNA sequence in the deep sequencing data was taken as the immunodominant clone. CDR3 amino acid sequences were screened for sharing across subjects and compared with published repertoires and the VDJdb database. In-frame beta chains were kept once TCRdb had trimmed the public reads at Q25 with fastp and called clones with MiXCR. Each CDR3 protein gets just one entry, which takes the most common genes and DNA from the rows behind it. TCRdb, not the original authors, processed these V and J calls. The sample records a few hundred thousand distinct CDR3 sequences, under 50% of which are singletons. 15% to 20% of the sample is in the top ten clones.

In this chain, TRBV5-1 is recombined with TRBJ1-6, with TRBD1 as a weak D call on 6 bases. This clonotype originated in a human donor with aplastic anemia. Sequenced material: sorted CD4+, CD8+, or CD8+CD57+ T cells (not recorded which) from PBMCs. The CDR3 protein sequence reads: CAGSLGTFGSPLHF. The nucleotide sequence is TGTGCCGGCAGCTTGGGGACATTCGGATCACCCCTCCACTTT.